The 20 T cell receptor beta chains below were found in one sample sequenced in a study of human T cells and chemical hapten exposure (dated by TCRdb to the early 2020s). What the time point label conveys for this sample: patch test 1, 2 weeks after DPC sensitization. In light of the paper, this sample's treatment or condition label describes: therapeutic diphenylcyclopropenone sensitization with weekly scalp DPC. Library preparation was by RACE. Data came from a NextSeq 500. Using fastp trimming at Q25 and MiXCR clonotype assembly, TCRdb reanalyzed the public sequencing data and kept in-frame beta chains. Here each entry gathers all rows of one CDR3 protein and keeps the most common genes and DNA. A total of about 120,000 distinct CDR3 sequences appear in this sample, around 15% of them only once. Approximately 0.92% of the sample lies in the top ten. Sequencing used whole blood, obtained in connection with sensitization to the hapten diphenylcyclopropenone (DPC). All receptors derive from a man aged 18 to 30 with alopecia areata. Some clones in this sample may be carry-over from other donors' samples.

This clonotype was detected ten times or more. CDR3 sequence reads: CSARDRYRFRSYEQYF. The DNA for the CDR3 is TGCAGTGCTAGGGACAGGTACCGCTTCCGGTCCTACGAGCAGTACTTC. The V call is TRBV20-1, the J call TRBJ2-7; 7 nucleotides agree with TRBD1. V lost 3 bases, J lost 1 base, and 12 bases stayed unmatched. The CDR3 totals 16 residues. Per the germline V gene, CDR1 is DFQATT and CDR2 is SNEGSKA (reference sequence).

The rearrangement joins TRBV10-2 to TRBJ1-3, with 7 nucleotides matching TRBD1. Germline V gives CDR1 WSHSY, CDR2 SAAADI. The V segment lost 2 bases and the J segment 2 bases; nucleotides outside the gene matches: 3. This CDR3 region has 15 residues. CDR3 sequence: CASSERQGPGNTIYF. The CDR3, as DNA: TGCGCCAGCAGTGAGCGACAGGGCCCTGGAAACACCATATATTTT.

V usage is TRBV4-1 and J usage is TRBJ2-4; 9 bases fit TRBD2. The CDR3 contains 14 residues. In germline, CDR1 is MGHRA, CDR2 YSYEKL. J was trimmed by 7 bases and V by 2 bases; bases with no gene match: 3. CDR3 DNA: TGCGCCAGCAGCCAACCGGGACTAGCCAACATTCAGTACTTC. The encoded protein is CASSQPGLANIQYF.

The CDR3 DNA is TGCAGTGCTAGACAGGGTGTTGAGACCCAGTACTTC. It codes for CSARQGVETQYF. This chain connects TRBV20-1 to TRBJ2-5; TRBD1 is a possible D gene (5 bases). Trimming shortened V by 2 bases and J by 5 bases, and 9 bases separated the two germline ends. Germline assignment: CDR1 DFQATT and CDR2 SNEGSKA (reference sequence). The CDR3 runs 12 residues.

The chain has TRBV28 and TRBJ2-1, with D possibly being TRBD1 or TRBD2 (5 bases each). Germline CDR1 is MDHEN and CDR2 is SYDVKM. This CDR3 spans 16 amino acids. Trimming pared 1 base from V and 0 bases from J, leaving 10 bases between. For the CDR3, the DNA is TGTGCCAGCAGTTTATTTCGGGGCAGCTCCTACAATGAGCAGTTCTTC. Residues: CASSLFRGSSYNEQFF.

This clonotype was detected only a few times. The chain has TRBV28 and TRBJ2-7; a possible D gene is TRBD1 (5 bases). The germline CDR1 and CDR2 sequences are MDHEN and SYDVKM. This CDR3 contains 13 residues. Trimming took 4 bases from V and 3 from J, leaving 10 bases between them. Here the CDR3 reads CASSSDRYYEQYF. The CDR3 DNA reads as TGTGCCAGCAGTTCAGACAGATACTACGAGCAGTACTTC.

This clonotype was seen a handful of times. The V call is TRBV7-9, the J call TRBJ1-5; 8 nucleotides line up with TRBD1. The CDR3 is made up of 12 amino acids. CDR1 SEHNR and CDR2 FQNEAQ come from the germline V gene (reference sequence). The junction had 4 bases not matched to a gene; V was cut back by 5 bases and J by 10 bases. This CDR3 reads CASSTGGGPQHF. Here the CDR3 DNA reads TGTGCCAGCAGCACAGGGGGGGGACCCCAGCATTTT.

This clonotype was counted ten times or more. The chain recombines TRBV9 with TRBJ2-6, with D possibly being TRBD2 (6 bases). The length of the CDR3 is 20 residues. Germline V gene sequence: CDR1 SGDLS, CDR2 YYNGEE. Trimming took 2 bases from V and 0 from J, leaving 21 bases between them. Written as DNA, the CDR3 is TGTGCCAGCAGCGTCGGCGGGGCAGCCCCAGGGAGCTCTGGGGCCAACGTCCTGACTTTC. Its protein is CASSVGGAAPGSSGANVLTF.

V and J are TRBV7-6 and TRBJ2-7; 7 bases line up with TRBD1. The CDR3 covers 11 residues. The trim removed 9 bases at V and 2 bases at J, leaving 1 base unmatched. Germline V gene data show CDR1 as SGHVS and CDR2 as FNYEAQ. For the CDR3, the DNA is TGTGCCAGTGGGACAGCCTACGAGCAGTACTTC. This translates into CASGTAYEQYF.

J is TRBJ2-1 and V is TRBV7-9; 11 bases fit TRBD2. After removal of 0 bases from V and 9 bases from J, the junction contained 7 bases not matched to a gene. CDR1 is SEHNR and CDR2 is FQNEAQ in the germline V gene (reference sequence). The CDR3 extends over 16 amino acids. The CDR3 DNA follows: TGTGCCAGCAGCTTAGCGGGGACTAGCGGACCCGGTGAGCAGTTCTTC. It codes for CASSLAGTSGPGEQFF.

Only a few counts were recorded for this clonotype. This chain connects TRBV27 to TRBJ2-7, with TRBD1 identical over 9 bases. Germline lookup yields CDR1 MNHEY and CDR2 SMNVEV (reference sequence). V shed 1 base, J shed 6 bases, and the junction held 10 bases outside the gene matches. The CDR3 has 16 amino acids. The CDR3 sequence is CASSLFPGQGLVEQYF. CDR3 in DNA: TGTGCCAGCAGTTTATTTCCGGGACAGGGCCTGGTCGAGCAGTACTTC.

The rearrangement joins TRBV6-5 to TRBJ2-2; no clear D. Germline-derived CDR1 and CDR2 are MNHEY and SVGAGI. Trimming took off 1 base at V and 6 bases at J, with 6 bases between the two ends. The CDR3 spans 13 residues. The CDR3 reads CASSYYIPGELFF. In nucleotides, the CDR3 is TGTGCCAGCAGTTACTATATACCCGGGGAGCTGTTTTTT.

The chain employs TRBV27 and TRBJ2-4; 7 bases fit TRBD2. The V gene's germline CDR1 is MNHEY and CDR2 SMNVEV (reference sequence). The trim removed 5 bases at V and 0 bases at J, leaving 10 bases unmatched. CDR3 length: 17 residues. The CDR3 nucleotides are TGTGCCAGCAGTCCTGCGGGGCGGGGGTTAGCCAAAAACATTCAGTACTTC. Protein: CASSPAGRGLAKNIQYF.

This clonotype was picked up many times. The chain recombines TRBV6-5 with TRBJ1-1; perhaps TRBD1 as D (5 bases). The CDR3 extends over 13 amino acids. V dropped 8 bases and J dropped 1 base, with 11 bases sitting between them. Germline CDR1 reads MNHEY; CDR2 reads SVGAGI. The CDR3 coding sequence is TGTGCCAGCCGGAAGACAGAGAACACTGAAGCTTTCTTT. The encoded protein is CASRKTENTEAFF.

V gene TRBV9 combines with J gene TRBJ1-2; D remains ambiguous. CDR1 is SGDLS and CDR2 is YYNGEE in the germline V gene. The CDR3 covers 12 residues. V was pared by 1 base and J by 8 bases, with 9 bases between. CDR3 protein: CASSVWLRGYTF. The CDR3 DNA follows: TGTGCCAGCAGCGTATGGTTAAGGGGCTACACCTTC. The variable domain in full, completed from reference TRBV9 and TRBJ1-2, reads DSGVTQTPKHLITATGQRVTLRCSPRSGDLSVYWYQQSLDQGLQFLIQYYNGEERAKGNILERFSAQQFPDLHSELNLSSLELGDSALYFCASSVWLRGYTFGSGTRLTVV.

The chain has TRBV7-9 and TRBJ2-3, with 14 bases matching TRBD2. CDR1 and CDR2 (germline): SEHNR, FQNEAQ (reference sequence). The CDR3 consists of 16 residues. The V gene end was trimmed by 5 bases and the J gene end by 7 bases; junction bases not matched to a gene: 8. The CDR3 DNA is TGTGCCAGCAGCCCATCGGGACTAGCGGGGGAGTATACGCAGTATTTT. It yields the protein CASSPSGLAGEYTQYF. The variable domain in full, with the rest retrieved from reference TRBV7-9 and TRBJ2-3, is DTGVSQNPRHKITKRGQNVTFRCDPISEHNRLYWYRQTLGQGPEFLTYFQNEAQLEKSRLLSDRFSAERPKGSFSTLEIQRTEQGDSAMYLCASSPSGLAGEYTQYFGPGTRLTVL.

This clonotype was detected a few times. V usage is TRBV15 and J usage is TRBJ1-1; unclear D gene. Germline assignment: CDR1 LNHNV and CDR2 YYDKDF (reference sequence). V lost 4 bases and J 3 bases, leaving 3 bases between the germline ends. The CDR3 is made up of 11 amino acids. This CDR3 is CATSIDTEAFF. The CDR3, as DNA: TGTGCCACCAGCATTGACACTGAAGCTTTCTTT.

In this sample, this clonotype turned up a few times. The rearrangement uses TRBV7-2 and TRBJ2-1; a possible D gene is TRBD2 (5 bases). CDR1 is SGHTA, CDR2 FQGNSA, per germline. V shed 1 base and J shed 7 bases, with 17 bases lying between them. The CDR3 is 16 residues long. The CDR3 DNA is TGTGCCAGCAGCTTAGTTCCGGGGTTGAGAGGGAATGAGCAGTTCTTC. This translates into CASSLVPGLRGNEQFF.

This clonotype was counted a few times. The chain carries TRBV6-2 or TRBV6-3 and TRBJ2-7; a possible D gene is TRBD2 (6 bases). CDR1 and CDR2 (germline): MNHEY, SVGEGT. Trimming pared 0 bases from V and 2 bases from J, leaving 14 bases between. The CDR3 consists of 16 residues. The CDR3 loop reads CASSYSFGDSTYEQYF. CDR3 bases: TGTGCCAGCAGTTACTCCTTTGGGGACTCCACCTACGAGCAGTACTTC.

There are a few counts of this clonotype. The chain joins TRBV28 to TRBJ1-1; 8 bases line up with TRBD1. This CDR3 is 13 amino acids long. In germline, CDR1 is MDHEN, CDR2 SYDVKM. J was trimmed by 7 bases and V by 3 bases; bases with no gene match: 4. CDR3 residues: CASSLTTGGEAFF. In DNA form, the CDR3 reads TGTGCCAGCAGTTTGACTACAGGGGGTGAAGCTTTCTTT.